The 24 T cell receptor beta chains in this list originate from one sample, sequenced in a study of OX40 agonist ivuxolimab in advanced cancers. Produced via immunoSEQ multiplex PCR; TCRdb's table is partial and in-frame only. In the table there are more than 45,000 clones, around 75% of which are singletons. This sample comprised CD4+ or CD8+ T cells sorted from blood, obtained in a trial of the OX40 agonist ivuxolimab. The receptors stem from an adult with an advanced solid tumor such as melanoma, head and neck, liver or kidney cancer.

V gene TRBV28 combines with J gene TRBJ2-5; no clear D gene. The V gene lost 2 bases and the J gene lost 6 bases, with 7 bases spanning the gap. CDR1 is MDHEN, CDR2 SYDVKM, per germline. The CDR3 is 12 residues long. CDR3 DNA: TGTGCCAGCAGTTTACCCTGGCAGACCCAGTACTTC. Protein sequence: CASSLPWQTQYF.

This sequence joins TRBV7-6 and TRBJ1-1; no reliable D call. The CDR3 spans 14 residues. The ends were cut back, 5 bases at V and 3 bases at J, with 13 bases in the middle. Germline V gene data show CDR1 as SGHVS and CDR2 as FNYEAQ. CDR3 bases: TGTGCCAGCAGCCTAAACGGAGTGGACACTGAAGCTTTCTTT. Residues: CASSLNGVDTEAFF.

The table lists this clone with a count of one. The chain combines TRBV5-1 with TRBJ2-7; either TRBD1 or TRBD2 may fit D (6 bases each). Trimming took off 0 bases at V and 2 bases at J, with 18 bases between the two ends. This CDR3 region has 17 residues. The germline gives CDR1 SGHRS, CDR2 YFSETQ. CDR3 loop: CASSLETRGRGAYEQYF. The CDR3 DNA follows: TGCGCCAGCAGCTTGGAAACTCGGGGTAGGGGGGCCTACGAGCAGTACTTC.

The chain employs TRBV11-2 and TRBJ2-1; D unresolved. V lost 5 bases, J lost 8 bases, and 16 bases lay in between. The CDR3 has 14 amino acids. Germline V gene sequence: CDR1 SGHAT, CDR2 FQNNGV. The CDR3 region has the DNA TGTGCCAGCAGCCGTTTACGGAGTTTCTATGAGCAGTTCTTC. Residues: CASSRLRSFYEQFF. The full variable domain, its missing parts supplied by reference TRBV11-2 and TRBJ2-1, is EAGVAQSPRYKIIEKRQSVAFWCNPISGHATLYWYQQILGQGPKLLIQFQNNGVVDDSQLPKDRFSAERLKGVDSTLKIQPAKLEDSAVYLCASSRLRSFYEQFFGPGTRLTVL.

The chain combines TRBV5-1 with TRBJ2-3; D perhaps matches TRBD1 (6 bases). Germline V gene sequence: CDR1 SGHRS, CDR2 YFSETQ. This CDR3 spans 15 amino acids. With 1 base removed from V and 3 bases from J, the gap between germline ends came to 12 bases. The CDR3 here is CASSLTGIRTDTQYF. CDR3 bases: TGCGCCAGCAGCTTGACAGGGATAAGGACAGATACGCAGTATTTT.

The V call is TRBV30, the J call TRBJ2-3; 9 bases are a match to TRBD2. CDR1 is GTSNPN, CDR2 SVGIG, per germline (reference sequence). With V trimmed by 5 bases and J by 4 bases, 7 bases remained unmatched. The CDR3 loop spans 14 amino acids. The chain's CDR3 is CAWGTSLAADTQYF. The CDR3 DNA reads TGTGCCTGGGGGACTAGCCTTGCGGCAGATACGCAGTATTTT.

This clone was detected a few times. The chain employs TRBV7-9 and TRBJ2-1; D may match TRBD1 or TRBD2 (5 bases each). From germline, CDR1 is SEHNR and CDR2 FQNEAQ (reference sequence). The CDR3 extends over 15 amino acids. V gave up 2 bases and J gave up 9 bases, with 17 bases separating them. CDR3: CASSLSGTTIGEQFF. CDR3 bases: TGTGCCAGCAGCTTATCCGGGACCACAATAGGTGAGCAGTTCTTC.

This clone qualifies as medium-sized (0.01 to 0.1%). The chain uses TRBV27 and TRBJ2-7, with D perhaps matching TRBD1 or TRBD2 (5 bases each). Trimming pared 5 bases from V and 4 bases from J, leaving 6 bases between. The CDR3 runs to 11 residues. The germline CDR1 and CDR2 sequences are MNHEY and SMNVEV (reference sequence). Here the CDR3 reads CASSEGYEQYF. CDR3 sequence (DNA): TGTGCCAGCAGTGAGGGGTACGAGCAGTACTTC.

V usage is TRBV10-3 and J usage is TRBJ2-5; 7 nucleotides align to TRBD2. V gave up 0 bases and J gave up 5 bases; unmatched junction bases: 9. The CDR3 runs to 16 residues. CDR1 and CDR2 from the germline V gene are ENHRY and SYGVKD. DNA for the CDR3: TGTGCCATCAGTGAGTCGGGGGGGAGCCCGGCGGAGACCCAGTACTTC. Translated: CAISESGGSPAETQYF.

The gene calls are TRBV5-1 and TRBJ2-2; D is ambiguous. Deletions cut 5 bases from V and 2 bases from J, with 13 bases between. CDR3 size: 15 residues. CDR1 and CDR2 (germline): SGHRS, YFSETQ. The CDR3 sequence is CASRVQAANTGELFF. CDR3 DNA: TGCGCCAGCAGAGTCCAGGCAGCTAACACCGGGGAGCTGTTTTTT.

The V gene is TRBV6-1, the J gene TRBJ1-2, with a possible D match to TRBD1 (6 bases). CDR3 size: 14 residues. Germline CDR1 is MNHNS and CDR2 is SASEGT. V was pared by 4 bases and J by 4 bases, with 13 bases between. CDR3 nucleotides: TGTGCCAGCAGTGTCCGGGACAAGATCTATGGCTACACCTTC. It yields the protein CASSVRDKIYGYTF.

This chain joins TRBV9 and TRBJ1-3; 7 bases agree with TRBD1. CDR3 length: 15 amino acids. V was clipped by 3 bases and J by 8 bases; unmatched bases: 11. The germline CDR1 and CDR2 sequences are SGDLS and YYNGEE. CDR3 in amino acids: CASSGQAGGLDTIYF. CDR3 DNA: TGTGCCAGCAGCGGACAAGCAGGGGGTCTGGACACCATATATTTT.

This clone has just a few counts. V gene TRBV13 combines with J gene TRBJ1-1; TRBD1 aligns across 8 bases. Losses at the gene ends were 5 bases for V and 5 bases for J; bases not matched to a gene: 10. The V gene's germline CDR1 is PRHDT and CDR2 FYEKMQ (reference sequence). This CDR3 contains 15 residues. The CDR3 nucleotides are TGTGCCAGCAGCCTCTACGGACAGGGAGAGACTGAAGCTTTCTTT. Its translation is CASSLYGQGETEAFF.

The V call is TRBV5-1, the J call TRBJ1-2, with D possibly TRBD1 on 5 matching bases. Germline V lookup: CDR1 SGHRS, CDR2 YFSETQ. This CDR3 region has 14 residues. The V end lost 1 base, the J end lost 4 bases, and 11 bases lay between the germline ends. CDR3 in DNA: TGCGCCAGCAGCTTGCAGGGAGCAGGCTATGGCTACACCTTC. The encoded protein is CASSLQGAGYGYTF.

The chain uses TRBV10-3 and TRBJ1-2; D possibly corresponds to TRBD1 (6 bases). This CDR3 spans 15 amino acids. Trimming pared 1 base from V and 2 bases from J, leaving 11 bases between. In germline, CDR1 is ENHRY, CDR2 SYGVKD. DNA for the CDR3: TGTGCCATCAGTGAGTTAATCCAGGGGAACTATGGCTACACCTTC. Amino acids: CAISELIQGNYGYTF.

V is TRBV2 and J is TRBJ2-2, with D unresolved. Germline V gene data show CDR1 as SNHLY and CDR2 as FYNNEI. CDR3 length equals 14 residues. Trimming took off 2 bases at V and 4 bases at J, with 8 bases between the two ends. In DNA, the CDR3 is TGTGCCAGCAGTGAATTTGGGCTCACCGGGGAGCTGTTTTTT. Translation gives CASSEFGLTGELFF.

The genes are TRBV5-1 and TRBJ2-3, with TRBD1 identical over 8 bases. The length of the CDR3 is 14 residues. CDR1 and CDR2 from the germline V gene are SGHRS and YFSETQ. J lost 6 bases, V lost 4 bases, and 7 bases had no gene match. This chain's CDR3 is CASSPQGADDTQYF. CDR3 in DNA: TGCGCCAGCAGCCCCCAGGGGGCGGACGATACGCAGTATTTT.

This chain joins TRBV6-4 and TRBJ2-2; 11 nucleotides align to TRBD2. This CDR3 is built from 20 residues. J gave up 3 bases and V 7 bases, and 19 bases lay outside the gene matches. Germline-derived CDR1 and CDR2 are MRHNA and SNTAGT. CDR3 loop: CASNPPGVGLAERDTGELFF. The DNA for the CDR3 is TGTGCCAGCAACCCCCCGGGGGTGGGACTAGCGGAGAGGGACACCGGGGAGCTGTTTTTT.

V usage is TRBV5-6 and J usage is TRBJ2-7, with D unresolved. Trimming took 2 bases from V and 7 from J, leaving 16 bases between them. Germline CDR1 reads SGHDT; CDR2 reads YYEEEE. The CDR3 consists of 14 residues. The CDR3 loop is CASSFPRTLGEQYF. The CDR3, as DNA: TGTGCCAGCAGCTTCCCCCGGACGTTGGGAGAGCAGTACTTC.

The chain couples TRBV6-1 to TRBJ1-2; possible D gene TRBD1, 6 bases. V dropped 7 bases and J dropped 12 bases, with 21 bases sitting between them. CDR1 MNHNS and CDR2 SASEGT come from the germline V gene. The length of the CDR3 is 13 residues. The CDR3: CASILRGTAGHTF. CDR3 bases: TGTGCCAGCATCCTGAGGGGGACGGCGGGTCACACCTTC.

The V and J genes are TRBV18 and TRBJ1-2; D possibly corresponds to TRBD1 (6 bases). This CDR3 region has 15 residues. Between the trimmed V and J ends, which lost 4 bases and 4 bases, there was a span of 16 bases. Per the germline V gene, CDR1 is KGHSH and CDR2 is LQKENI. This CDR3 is CASSQGQGGVYGYTF. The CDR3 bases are TGTGCCAGCTCACAGGGACAAGGGGGTGTCTATGGCTACACCTTC.

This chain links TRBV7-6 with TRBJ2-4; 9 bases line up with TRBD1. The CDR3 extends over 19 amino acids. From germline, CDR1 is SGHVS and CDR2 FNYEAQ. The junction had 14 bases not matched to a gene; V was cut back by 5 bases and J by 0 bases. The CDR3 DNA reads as TGTGCCAGCAGCCCCCGTGCGGGACAGGGAATTGCAGCCAAAAACATTCAGTACTTC. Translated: CASSPRAGQGIAAKNIQYF.

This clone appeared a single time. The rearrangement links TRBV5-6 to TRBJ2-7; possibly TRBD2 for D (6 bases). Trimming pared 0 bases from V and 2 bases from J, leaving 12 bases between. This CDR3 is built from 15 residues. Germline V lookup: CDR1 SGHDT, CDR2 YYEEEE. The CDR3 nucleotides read TGTGCCAGCAGCTTGGTTTGGCGGGAACCCTACGAGCAGTACTTC. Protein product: CASSLVWREPYEQYF.

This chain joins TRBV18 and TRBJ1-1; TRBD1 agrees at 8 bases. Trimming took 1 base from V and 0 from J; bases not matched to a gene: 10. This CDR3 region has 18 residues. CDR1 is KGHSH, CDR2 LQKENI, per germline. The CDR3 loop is CASSPQSGGADLNTEAFF. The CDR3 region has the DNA TGTGCCAGCTCACCACAATCAGGGGGCGCGGATCTGAACACTGAAGCTTTCTTT.